These 15 T cell receptor beta chains share one sample of origin, sequenced in a study of response to subunit inactivated influenza vaccine. Each CDR3 protein gets one entry after TCRdb re-called the RT-PCR reads with MiXCR. The table has hundreds of thousands of distinct CDR3 sequences, 15% to 17% seen once. The source was PBMCs from blood, collected roughly 12 days after vaccination. These receptors were collected from a man aged 50-59 years who received an inactivated influenza vaccine.

This rearrangement joins TRBV7-9 to TRBJ2-2; D perhaps matches TRBD1 (6 bases). V gave up 9 bases and J gave up 5 bases, with 19 bases separating them. Germline assignment: CDR1 SEHNR and CDR2 FQNEAQ (reference sequence). This CDR3 is 15 amino acids long. CDR3 amino acids: CASRAQGQITGELFF. In nucleotides, the CDR3 is TGTGCCAGTAGAGCACAGGGCCAGATTACCGGGGAGCTGTTTTTT. Full variable domain (rest looked up from reference TRBV7-9 and TRBJ2-2): DTGVSQNPRHKITKRGQNVTFRCDPISEHNRLYWYRQTLGQGPEFLTYFQNEAQLEKSRLLSDRFSAERPKGSFSTLEIQRTEQGDSAMYLCASRAQGQITGELFFGEGSRLTVL.

The chain carries TRBV19 and TRBJ2-7; 7 nucleotides match TRBD2. From germline, CDR1 is LNHDA and CDR2 SQIVND (reference sequence). The junction had 3 bases not matched to a gene; V was cut back by 4 bases and J by 0 bases. This CDR3 contains 14 residues. The CDR3 loop reads CASSRGLNSYEQYF. CDR3 in DNA: TGTGCCAGTAGTAGGGGACTAAACTCCTACGAGCAGTACTTC.

The genes are TRBV6-1 and TRBJ1-1; D perhaps matches TRBD1 (6 bases). The CDR3 runs to 14 residues. Germline-derived CDR1 and CDR2 are MNHNS and SASEGT. The V gene lost 8 bases and the J gene lost 3 bases, with 16 bases spanning the gap. The CDR3 loop is CASLLGGSDTEAFF. CDR3 DNA: TGTGCCAGCTTGTTAGGGGGGAGCGACACTGAAGCTTTCTTT.

The V gene is TRBV6-1, the J gene TRBJ2-2; no definite D call. The CDR3 has 15 amino acids. The V gene's germline CDR1 is MNHNS and CDR2 SASEGT. Trimming stripped 6 bases from V and 7 bases from J, with 18 bases between. CDR3 coding DNA: TGTGCCAGCAGACGACTGGGTGGGATAAGCGGGGAGCTGTTTTTT. Protein product: CASRRLGGISGELFF.

This clonotype showed up many times. The rearrangement joins TRBV7-8 to TRBJ2-7, with a weak D call TRBD1 (5 bases). V gave up 5 bases and J gave up 6 bases, with 14 bases separating them. CDR3 length equals 13 residues. The germline CDR1 and CDR2 sequences are SGHVS and FQNEAQ. The CDR3 loop is CASSGVQGGEQYF. CDR3 in DNA: TGTGCCAGCAGCGGGGTGCAGGGTGGCGAGCAGTACTTC.

The CDR3 loop reads CASSLAGVVDTQYF. The CDR3 nucleotides are TGTGCCAGCAGCTTAGCCGGGGTGGTAGATACGCAGTATTTT. The chain uses TRBV7-9 and TRBJ2-3, with D possibly being TRBD2 (5 bases). The CDR3 runs to 14 residues. Per the germline V gene, CDR1 is SEHNR and CDR2 is FQNEAQ (reference sequence). V was cut by 0 bases and J by 5 bases, with 9 bases left in between.

CDR3 in amino acids: CSATTGGLASDTQYF. DNA of the CDR3: TGCAGTGCCACCACCGGGGGACTAGCCAGCGATACGCAGTATTTT. The chain is built from TRBV20-1 and TRBJ2-3, with TRBD2 identical over 9 bases. Per germline, CDR1 DFQATT and CDR2 SNEGSKA (reference sequence). V dropped 6 bases and J dropped 6; count of bases not matched to a gene: 13. This CDR3 has 15 amino acids.

This CDR3 reads CASSRTGVDYEQYF. The CDR3 coding sequence is TGTGCCAGCAGCCGTACAGGGGTGGACTACGAGCAGTACTTC. The chain carries TRBV5-5 and TRBJ2-7; 7 nucleotides align to TRBD1. Per the germline V gene, CDR1 is SGHKS and CDR2 is YYEKEE (reference sequence). Unmatched junction bases numbered 7, after V lost 4 bases and J lost 3 bases. The length of the CDR3 is 14 residues.

The rearrangement links TRBV28 to TRBJ1-1; possible D gene TRBD1, 6 bases. In germline, CDR1 is MDHEN, CDR2 SYDVKM. The CDR3 loop spans 13 amino acids. The ends were cut back, 6 bases at V and 11 bases at J, with 19 bases in the middle. The CDR3 reads CASRMTGTYSAFF. CDR3 DNA: TGTGCCAGCAGGATGACAGGAACTTATTCGGCTTTCTTT. The variable domain in full, with the rest retrieved from reference TRBV28 and TRBJ1-1, is DVKVTQSSRYLVKRTGEKVFLECVQDMDHENMFWYRQDPGLGLRLIYFSYDVKMKEKGDIPEGYSVSREKKERFSLILESASTNQTSMYLCASRMTGTYSAFFGQGTRLTVV.

The chain links TRBV9 to TRBJ2-3; no reliable D call. CDR3 size: 13 residues. Germline values: CDR1 SGDLS, CDR2 YYNGEE. The ends were cut back, 4 bases at V and 1 base at J, with 7 bases in the middle. Here the CDR3 reads CASSFVGTDTQYF. The CDR3 DNA follows: TGTGCCAGCAGCTTTGTAGGCACAGATACGCAGTATTTT.

V gene TRBV20-1 combines with J gene TRBJ2-5; 8 nucleotides match TRBD1. Looked up from germline, CDR1 is DFQATT and CDR2 is SNEGSKA (reference sequence). The junction had 5 bases not matched to a gene; V was cut back by 4 bases and J by 4 bases. This CDR3 comprises 13 residues. The CDR3 coding sequence is TGCAGTGCTATCCGGACAGGGAGAGAGACCCAGTACTTC. Amino acids: CSAIRTGRETQYF.

V gene TRBV5-1 combines with J gene TRBJ1-2, with D uncertain. Germline loops: CDR1 SGHRS, CDR2 YFSETQ. With 2 bases removed from V and 0 bases from J, the gap between germline ends came to 11 bases. This CDR3 comprises 15 residues. The chain's CDR3 is CASSFDHGANYGYTF. CDR3 nucleotides: TGCGCCAGCAGCTTTGACCACGGAGCTAACTATGGCTACACCTTC.

The rearrangement joins TRBV28 to TRBJ2-3, with D tentatively TRBD1 (5 bases). V was pared by 5 bases and J by 0 bases, with 12 bases between. Germline values: CDR1 MDHEN, CDR2 SYDVKM. The CDR3 has 15 residues. The chain's CDR3 is CASSPTATSTDTQYF. The CDR3 DNA sequence: TGTGCCAGCAGTCCGACAGCCACTAGCACAGATACGCAGTATTTT.

This clonotype was picked up many times. The chain combines TRBV28 with TRBJ2-1; D ambiguous. The CDR3 covers 14 residues. CDR1 is MDHEN and CDR2 is SYDVKM in the germline V gene. With 3 bases removed from V and 8 bases from J, the gap between germline ends came to 14 bases. The CDR3 DNA follows: TGTGCCAGCAGTTTGAGCCAGCTGGGTCATGAGCAGTTCTTC. Amino acid sequence: CASSLSQLGHEQFF.

This clonotype was seen only a few times. The gene calls are TRBV15 and TRBJ2-2, with D unclear. The V gene's germline CDR1 is LNHNV and CDR2 YYDKDF (reference sequence). The CDR3 has 14 amino acids. V shed 0 bases and J shed 2 bases, with 4 bases lying between them. The chain's CDR3 is CATSREINTGELFF. CDR3 DNA: TGTGCCACCAGCAGAGAAATAAACACCGGGGAGCTGTTTTTT.